A single sample gave rise to the 30 T cell receptor beta chains below, sequenced in a study of spatial heterogeneity in lung cancer. TCRdb fed the 5' RACE reads into MiXCR, producing one record per CDR3 protein. The sample holds a few thousand distinct CDR3 sequences, about 20% seen once. Stated time point: sample taken at primary tumor resection. Unsorted samples of tumor, nontumor lung or frozen PBMC had their whole RNA sequenced. Sequenced material: normal lung tissue next to the tumor, taken at surgery. The receptors originated from a female donor with early-stage non-small cell lung cancer.

This clonotype is categorized as medium-sized. The chain uses TRBV20-1 and TRBJ2-7, with 7 nucleotides matching TRBD1. CDR1 and CDR2 (germline): DFQATT, SNEGSKA (reference sequence). The CDR3 loop spans 16 amino acids. V lost 1 base to trimming and J lost 3 bases; unmatched junction nucleotides: 12. CDR3 amino acids: CSARAPTGTVIYEQYF. The DNA for the CDR3 is TGCAGTGCTAGAGCTCCAACCGGGACAGTGATCTACGAGCAGTACTTC.

In its sample, this clonotype ranks as medium-sized (0.01 to 0.1%). The V and J genes are TRBV12-3 or TRBV12-4 and TRBJ2-3, with 9 nucleotides matching TRBD1. V dropped 5 bases and J dropped 1; count of bases not matched to a gene: 4. CDR3 length: 15 amino acids. The CDR3 DNA follows: TGTGCCAGCAGTCCCCGGGACAGGGGCACAGATACGCAGTATTTT. Translating gives CASSPRDRGTDTQYF.

The rearrangement links TRBV11-2 to TRBJ2-5; D is undetermined. The length of the CDR3 is 16 residues. Trimming took off 5 bases at V and 5 bases at J, with 21 bases between the two ends. Germline V gene data show CDR1 as SGHAT and CDR2 as FQNNGV. The CDR3 is CASSPLSLWGLETQYF. CDR3 bases: TGTGCCAGCAGCCCACTCTCCTTGTGGGGATTGGAGACCCAGTACTTC. The full variable domain, its missing parts supplied by reference TRBV11-2 and TRBJ2-5, is EAGVAQSPRYKIIEKRQSVAFWCNPISGHATLYWYQQILGQGPKLLIQFQNNGVVDDSQLPKDRFSAERLKGVDSTLKIQPAKLEDSAVYLCASSPLSLWGLETQYFGPGTRLLVL.

This clonotype was counted at least ten times. The chain employs TRBV6-5 and TRBJ1-1; 10 nucleotides agree with TRBD1. Germline V lookup: CDR1 MNHEY, CDR2 SVGAGI. Trimming took 2 bases from V and 3 from J; bases not matched to a gene: 12. The CDR3 totals 18 residues. The CDR3: CASSYSAGTGDGDTEAFF. CDR3 sequence (DNA): TGTGCCAGCAGTTACAGCGCCGGGACAGGGGACGGGGACACTGAAGCTTTCTTT.

By share, this clonotype ranks as medium-sized. The DNA of the CDR3 is TGTGCCAGCAGCCCATCCTGGACTAGCGGGGGGCACCGGCAGCTGTATTTT. Protein sequence: CASSPSWTSGGHRQLYF. The rearrangement uses TRBV7-9 and TRBJ2-3; 14 positions agree with TRBD2. The J segment lost 14 bases and the V segment lost 5 bases, leaving 18 bases of the junction unmatched. Looked up from germline, CDR1 is SEHNR and CDR2 is FQNEAQ (reference sequence). The CDR3 runs to 17 residues.

This clonotype counts as medium-sized (0.01 to 0.1%). V usage is TRBV6-2 or TRBV6-3 and J usage is TRBJ2-2, with 8 nucleotides matching TRBD1. The ends lost 4 bases at V and 1 base at J; junction bases unmatched: 5. The CDR3 consists of 16 residues. CDR1 MNHEY and CDR2 SVGEGT come from the germline V gene. CDR3 sequence reads: CASSSRTGGNTGELFF. The CDR3 DNA reads TGTGCCAGCAGTTCAAGAACAGGGGGGAACACCGGGGAGCTGTTTTTT.

In its sample, this clonotype is medium-sized (0.01 to 0.1%). The chain uses TRBV5-1 and TRBJ1-1, with 7 nucleotides matching TRBD1. The germline gives CDR1 SGHRS, CDR2 YFSETQ. CDR3 size: 14 residues. Trimming cost V 4 bases and J 0 bases; bases outside gene matches: 3. Here the CDR3 DNA reads TGCGCCAGCAGCACCGGACAGGTGAACACTGAAGCTTTCTTT. It translates to CASSTGQVNTEAFF.

Sample share makes this clonotype medium-sized. This rearrangement joins TRBV28 to TRBJ2-2, with D possibly TRBD2 on 6 matching bases. Trimming stripped 5 bases from V and 1 base from J, with 29 bases between. The CDR3 consists of 21 residues. Germline CDR1 is MDHEN and CDR2 is SYDVKM. The CDR3 nucleotides are TGTGCCAGCAGTCCTTTGTACAAAGAAGTTCGGCCGGGGGAGAACACCGGGGAGCTGTTTTTT. Its protein product is CASSPLYKEVRPGENTGELFF.

The gene calls are TRBV6-6 and TRBJ2-7; D assignment may be TRBD1 or TRBD2 (6 bases each). Trimming shortened V by 2 bases and J by 0 bases, and 11 bases separated the two germline ends. This CDR3 region has 15 residues. Germline CDR1 and CDR2: MNHNY and SVGAGI (reference sequence). CDR3 amino acids: CASSYGGTHSYEQYF. Written as DNA, the CDR3 is TGTGCCAGCAGTTACGGCGGGACACACTCCTACGAGCAGTACTTC.

J is TRBJ1-2 and V is TRBV6-5; D is perhaps TRBD1 (6 bases). V was cut by 7 bases and J by 2 bases, with 14 bases left in between. The CDR3 is made up of 14 amino acids. The germline gives CDR1 MNHEY, CDR2 SVGAGI. The CDR3 loop is CASTHAGQNYGYTF. CDR3 coding DNA: TGTGCCAGCACCCACGCCGGACAGAACTATGGCTACACCTTC.

This clonotype was picked up many times. This chain connects TRBV7-2 to TRBJ2-1; 9 nucleotides agree with TRBD2. CDR1 SGHTA and CDR2 FQGNSA come from the germline V gene. This CDR3 contains 16 residues. The trim removed 1 base at V and 9 bases at J, leaving 10 bases unmatched. Here the CDR3 DNA reads TGTGCCAGCAGCTTAGTAGGCGGCGGGGGGGCCAGTGAGCAGTTCTTC. Translating it yields CASSLVGGGGASEQFF.

By sample share, this clonotype is medium-sized. CDR3 residues: CASSLNIPDRVGYEQYF. DNA of the CDR3: TGTGCCAGCAGCTTGAATATCCCGGACAGGGTAGGCTACGAGCAGTACTTC. The chain joins TRBV11-2 to TRBJ2-7; 8 positions agree with TRBD1. Germline CDR1 is SGHAT and CDR2 is FQNNGV. V gave up 3 bases and J gave up 3 bases; unmatched junction bases: 13. There are 17 residues in the CDR3.

Sample share makes this clonotype medium-sized. The V gene is TRBV20-1, the J gene TRBJ2-3; D could derive from TRBD1 or TRBD2 (6 bases each). The germline V gene encodes CDR1 DFQATT and CDR2 SNEGSKA (reference sequence). Trimming took 5 bases from V and 2 from J, leaving 11 bases between them. This CDR3 region has 13 residues. CDR3 sequence: CSAWGASTDTQYF. CDR3 sequence (DNA): TGCAGTGCTTGGGGGGCGTCCACAGATACGCAGTATTTT.

The rearrangement joins TRBV7-2 to TRBJ2-3; D is undetermined. The CDR3 has 12 residues. In germline, CDR1 is SGHTA, CDR2 FQGNSA. Between the trimmed V and J ends, which lost 5 bases and 2 bases, there was a span of 5 bases. For the CDR3, the DNA is TGTGCCAGCAGCGAGACCACAGATACGCAGTATTTT. Amino acid sequence: CASSETTDTQYF. Variable domain in full (rest from reference TRBV7-2 and TRBJ2-3): GAGVSQSPSNKVTEKGKDVELRCDPISGHTALYWYRQSLGQGLEFLIYFQGNSAPDKSGLPSDRFSAERTGGSVSTLTIQRTQQEDSAVYLCASSETTDTQYFGPGTRLTVL.

The gene calls are TRBV20-1 and TRBJ2-3; no firm D call. Germline CDR1 and CDR2: DFQATT and SNEGSKA (reference sequence). The CDR3 runs 14 residues. Trimming removed 1 base from V and 1 base from J, with 9 bases in between. The CDR3 nucleotides read TGCAGTGCTAGAGGCCGGCTTCGCACAGATACGCAGTATTTT. It translates to CSARGRLRTDTQYF.

Within the sample, this clonotype is medium-sized. This chain connects TRBV6-6 to TRBJ1-6; 10 bases match TRBD1. V lost 2 bases and J lost 7; bases outside the gene matches: 2. Germline CDR1 is MNHNY and CDR2 is SVGAGI (reference sequence). The CDR3 has 15 amino acids. CDR3 loop: CASSYGTGVNSPLHF. The CDR3, as DNA: TGTGCCAGCAGTTACGGGACAGGGGTAAATTCACCCCTCCACTTT.

This clonotype turned up a few times. The chain uses TRBV7-2 and TRBJ2-5; D assignment may be TRBD1 or TRBD2 (5 bases each). V dropped 1 base and J dropped 1 base, with 10 bases sitting between them. This CDR3 has 15 amino acids. Germline values: CDR1 SGHTA, CDR2 FQGNSA. CDR3 sequence: CASSLGGPAQETQYF. DNA for the CDR3: TGTGCCAGCAGCTTAGGGGGACCGGCCCAAGAGACCCAGTACTTC. The full variable domain, completed using reference TRBV7-2 and TRBJ2-5, is GAGVSQSPSNKVTEKGKDVELRCDPISGHTALYWYRQSLGQGLEFLIYFQGNSAPDKSGLPSDRFSAERTGGSVSTLTIQRTQQEDSAVYLCASSLGGPAQETQYFGPGTRLLVL.

This clonotype is deemed medium-sized (0.01 to 0.1%). The V call is TRBV20-1, the J call TRBJ2-7, with D perhaps TRBD1 (6 bases). Germline-derived CDR1 and CDR2 are DFQATT and SNEGSKA (reference sequence). There are 14 residues in the CDR3. V lost 0 bases and J lost 7, with 16 bases in between. Here the CDR3 DNA reads TGCAGTGCTAGAGACCTTAACAGGGTTGATGAGCAGTACTTC. As protein: CSARDLNRVDEQYF.

This clonotype was seen just once. This chain uses TRBV7-8 with TRBJ2-3, with 9 bases fitting TRBD2. In germline, CDR1 is SGHVS, CDR2 FQNEAQ. V shed 5 bases, J shed 0 bases, and the junction held 9 bases outside the gene matches. The CDR3 sequence is 17 residues long. The CDR3 sequence is CASSQETSGASTDTQYF. The CDR3 coding sequence is TGTGCCAGCAGCCAAGAGACTAGCGGAGCTAGCACAGATACGCAGTATTTT.

This clonotype is deemed medium-sized. CDR3 amino acids: CASSPSSTEAFF. CDR3 sequence (DNA): TGTGCCAGCAGCCCCTCGTCCACTGAAGCTTTCTTT. This chain uses TRBV3-1 with TRBJ1-1; D unresolved. Germline values: CDR1 LGHDT, CDR2 YNNKEL (reference sequence). The length of the CDR3 is 12 residues. V lost 4 bases, J lost 4 bases, and 7 bases lay in between.

Many counts were recorded for this clonotype. The chain couples TRBV27 to TRBJ2-5; no definite D call. Germline-derived CDR1 and CDR2 are MNHEY and SMNVEV (reference sequence). The length of the CDR3 is 11 residues. V shed 6 bases and J shed 2 bases, with 4 bases lying between them. The CDR3 coding sequence is TGTGCCAGCAGGCAACAAGAGACCCAGTACTTC. It encodes CASRQQETQYF.

The chain couples TRBV6-2 or TRBV6-3 to TRBJ1-1; D uncertain. The CDR3 covers 14 residues. CDR1 and CDR2 from the germline V gene are MNHEY and SVGEGT. With 4 bases removed from V and 5 bases from J, the gap between germline ends came to 14 bases. CDR3 sequence: CASSFNGVLTEAFF. The CDR3 coding sequence is TGTGCCAGCAGTTTCAACGGGGTTTTGACTGAAGCTTTCTTT.

This clonotype is medium-sized by share. The rearrangement uses TRBV28 and TRBJ1-6, with D tentatively TRBD1 (5 bases). There are 14 residues in the CDR3. V shed 4 bases and J shed 4 bases, with 8 bases lying between them. Germline CDR1 MDHEN, CDR2 SYDVKM. Here the CDR3 DNA reads TGTGCCAGCAGTTACAGGCAGTATAATTCACCCCTCCACTTT. It encodes CASSYRQYNSPLHF.

The rearrangement links TRBV14 to TRBJ1-4; TRBD1 is a possible D gene (6 bases). Germline V lookup: CDR1 SGHDN, CDR2 FVKESK. Trimming left V 4 bases short and J 4 bases short, with 7 bases between. The CDR3 totals 13 residues. The CDR3 DNA sequence: TGTGCCAGCAGCCCGGACAGTAATGAAAAACTGTTTTTT. This encodes CASSPDSNEKLFF.

This clonotype occurred many times. The chain carries TRBV7-9 and TRBJ2-2; 7 bases match TRBD1. After removal of 5 bases from V and 5 bases from J, the junction contained 8 bases not matched to a gene. Germline assignment: CDR1 SEHNR and CDR2 FQNEAQ (reference sequence). The CDR3 length is 15 residues. This CDR3 reads CASSPDRVVTGELFF. The CDR3 DNA sequence: TGTGCCAGCAGCCCAGACAGGGTAGTGACCGGGGAGCTGTTTTTT.

This clonotype has a handful of counts. V gene TRBV6-5 combines with J gene TRBJ2-1, with 9 bases lining up with TRBD2. CDR3 length equals 16 residues. Germline assignment: CDR1 MNHEY and CDR2 SVGAGI. J was trimmed by 6 bases and V by 0 bases; bases with no gene match: 6. The CDR3 is CASSYSSAGGPNEQFF. In nucleotides, the CDR3 is TGTGCCAGCAGTTACTCCTCTGCGGGGGGGCCCAATGAGCAGTTCTTC.

This clonotype is medium-sized (0.01 to 0.1%) in the sample. The rearrangement links TRBV4-3 to TRBJ2-7, with 11 positions matching TRBD2. CDR3 length equals 20 residues. The V gene's germline CDR1 is LGHNA and CDR2 YSLEER. Trimming cost V 0 bases and J 2 bases; bases outside gene matches: 15. CDR3 nucleotide sequence: TGCGCCAGCAGCCAAGATATAGCTAGCGGGGGGCCCCCATTGACCTACGAGCAGTACTTC. This sequence encodes CASSQDIASGGPPLTYEQYF.

The CDR3 coding sequence is TGCGCCAGCAGCTCTGGCGGGAGGACTGGGGATGAGCAGTTCTTC. Its translation is CASSSGGRTGDEQFF. The chain has TRBV5-1 and TRBJ2-1, with 8 bases identical to TRBD2. J was trimmed by 8 bases and V by 3 bases; bases with no gene match: 10. Germline CDR1 reads SGHRS; CDR2 reads YFSETQ. The CDR3 is made up of 15 amino acids.

V usage is TRBV18 and J usage is TRBJ2-7; TRBD1 matches 8 bases. CDR1 is KGHSH and CDR2 is LQKENI in the germline V gene. Trimming at V came to 1 base and at J to 2 bases, leaving 1 base not matched to a gene. This CDR3 region has 14 residues. The CDR3 loop is CASSPRTGPYEQYF. The CDR3 nucleotides are TGTGCCAGCTCACCACGGACAGGGCCCTACGAGCAGTACTTC.

At least ten counts were recorded for this clonotype. The chain carries TRBV20-1 and TRBJ2-5, with TRBD1 as a possible D gene (6 bases). The germline gives CDR1 DFQATT, CDR2 SNEGSKA (reference sequence). This CDR3 comprises 11 residues. Trimming removed 6 bases at V and 5 bases at J, with 10 bases between. CDR3 amino acids: CSASQGETQYF. The CDR3 coding sequence is TGCAGTGCCAGCCAGGGGGAGACCCAGTACTTC.